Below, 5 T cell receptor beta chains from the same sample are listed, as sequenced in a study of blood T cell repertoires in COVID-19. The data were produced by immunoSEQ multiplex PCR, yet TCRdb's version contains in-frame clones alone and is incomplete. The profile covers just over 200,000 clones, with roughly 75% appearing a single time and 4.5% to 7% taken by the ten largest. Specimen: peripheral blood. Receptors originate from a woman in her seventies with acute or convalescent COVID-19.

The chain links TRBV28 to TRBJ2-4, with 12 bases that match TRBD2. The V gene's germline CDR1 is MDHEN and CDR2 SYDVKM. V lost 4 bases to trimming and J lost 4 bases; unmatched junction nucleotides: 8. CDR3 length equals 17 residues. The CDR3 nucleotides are TGTGCCAGCAGTTACCCCCTAGCGGGAGGGCCGAAAAACATTCAGTACTTC. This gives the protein CASSYPLAGGPKNIQYF. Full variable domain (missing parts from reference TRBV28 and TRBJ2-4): DVKVTQSSRYLVKRTGEKVFLECVQDMDHENMFWYRQDPGLGLRLIYFSYDVKMKEKGDIPEGYSVSREKKERFSLILESASTNQTSMYLCASSYPLAGGPKNIQYFGAGTRLSVL.

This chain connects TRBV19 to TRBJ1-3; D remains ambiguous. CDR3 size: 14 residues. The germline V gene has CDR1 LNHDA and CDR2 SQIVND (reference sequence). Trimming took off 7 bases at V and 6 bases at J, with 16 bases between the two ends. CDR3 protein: CASKLRDRENTIYF. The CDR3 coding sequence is TGTGCCAGTAAATTGAGGGATCGTGAAAACACCATATATTTT.

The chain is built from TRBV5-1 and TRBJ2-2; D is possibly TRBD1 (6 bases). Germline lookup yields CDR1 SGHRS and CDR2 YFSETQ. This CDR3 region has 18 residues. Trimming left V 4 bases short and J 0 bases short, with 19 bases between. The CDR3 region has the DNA TGCGCCAGCAGCCCTCGGGACACCCTATTCGCGAACACCGGGGAGCTGTTTTTT. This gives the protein CASSPRDTLFANTGELFF.

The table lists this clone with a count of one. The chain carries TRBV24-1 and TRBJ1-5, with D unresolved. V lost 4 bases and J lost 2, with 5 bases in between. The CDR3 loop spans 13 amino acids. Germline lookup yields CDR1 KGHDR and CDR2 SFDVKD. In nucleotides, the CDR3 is TGTGCCACCAGTGAGGGAGGCAATCAGCCCCAGCATTTT. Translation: CATSEGGNQPQHF.

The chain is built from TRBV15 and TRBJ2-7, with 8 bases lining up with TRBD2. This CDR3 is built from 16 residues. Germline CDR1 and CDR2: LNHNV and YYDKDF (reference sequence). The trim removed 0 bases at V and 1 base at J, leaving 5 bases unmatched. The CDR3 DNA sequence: TGTGCCACCAGCAGAGATCGGCTAGCGGGTTCCTACGAGCAGTACTTC. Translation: CATSRDRLAGSYEQYF.